This record concerns one T cell receptor beta chain sequence. The antigen is not known. The PCR contained 60 Vbeta and 13 Jbeta primers. The table came from immunoSEQ multiplex PCR; TCRdb's copy has only in-frame clones and leaves some out. Of 100,000 to 150,000 clones listed, 80% are singletons. Germline-derived CDR1 and CDR2 are SGHTA and FQGNSA. V gave up 7 bases and J gave up 0 bases; unmatched junction bases: 11. The CDR3 has 18 amino acids. This sample is drawn from a study of cytomegalovirus exposure and HLA in healthy donors. Study-level points and caveats: Association with HLA alleles at 0.05 false discovery rate was found for 17,000 or so TCR beta sequences in a later analysis.

The chain has TRBV7-2 and TRBJ2-6; 8 nucleotides line up with TRBD1. Sequenced material: PBMCs. This sequence originates from a man aged 25 to 40 in good health and CMV-seropositive. CDR3 DNA: TGTGCCAGCAACCTGGCCAGGGGGCTTCGCTCTGGGGCCAACGTCCTGACTTTC. Protein: CASNLARGLRSGANVLTF. Full variable domain (outside the CDR3, taken from reference TRBV7-2 and TRBJ2-6): GAGVSQSPSNKVTEKGKDVELRCDPISGHTALYWYRQSLGQGLEFLIYFQGNSAPDKSGLPSDRFSAERTGGSVSTLTIQRTQQEDSAVYLCASNLARGLRSGANVLTFGAGSRLTVL.